The clone carrying this TCR beta chain was detected many times. Its specificity is not known. TCRdb reprocessed the 5' RACE reads via MiXCR and lists one record per CDR3 protein. The sample contains 190,000 or so distinct CDR3 sequences, roughly 13% of which appear only once. The data are from a study of CD8 T cells in ankylosing spondylitis. V lost 2 bases, J lost 6 bases, and 9 bases stayed unmatched. Per the germline V gene, CDR1 is ENHRY and CDR2 is SYGVKD. The length of the CDR3 is 16 residues. Study-wide findings and caveats: Significant enrichment of disease-linked clones was reportedly seen in matched ankylosing spondylitis synovial fluid. Disease-linked clones, CD8+, were relatively rare in peripheral blood.

The sequenced sample consisted of blood, either unsorted or a sorted T cell fraction (not recorded which). The genes are TRBV10-3 and TRBJ2-2, with 7 bases aligning to TRBD2. This receptor was obtained from a male donor with ankylosing spondylitis or in good health (not recorded which). For the CDR3, the DNA is TGTGCCATCAGTGAGCCTTCCGGGACTACCCCCGGGGAGCTGTTTTTT. Amino acids: CAISEPSGTTPGELFF.